The 2 T cell receptor beta chains presented below share a single source sample, sequenced in a study of blood T cell repertoires in COVID-19. Repertoires were generated with immunoSEQ multiplex PCR, while TCRdb's copy carries only in-frame clones and drops some. The table has a few hundred thousand clones, 80% to 90% seen once. The source material was PBMCs or T cells enriched from blood (not recorded which). The receptors originated from a young woman who had recovered from COVID-19.

This rearrangement joins TRBV2 to TRBJ2-2; 15 positions match TRBD2. This CDR3 has 18 residues. Unmatched junction bases numbered 12, after V lost 8 bases and J lost 5 bases. The germline CDR1 and CDR2 sequences are SNHLY and FYNNEI. CDR3 sequence: CASYNWEGLAGGTGELFF. In DNA, the CDR3 is TGTGCCAGCTATAATTGGGAGGGACTAGCGGGAGGTACCGGGGAGCTGTTTTTT.

The J gene is TRBJ2-1, the V gene TRBV7-3; D is possibly TRBD2 (6 bases). Germline V lookup: CDR1 SGHTA, CDR2 FQGTGA. The V and J ends lost 4 bases and 6 bases respectively, with 10 bases between them. The CDR3 contains 13 residues. Here the CDR3 reads CASSSRDSNEQFF. The CDR3 nucleotides are TGTGCCAGCAGCTCCCGGGACTCCAATGAGCAGTTCTTC. The complete variable domain, with remaining parts taken from reference TRBV7-3 and TRBJ2-1, reads GAGVSQTPSNKVTEKGKYVELRCDPISGHTALYWYRQSLGQGPEFLIYFQGTGAADDSGLPNDRFFAVRPEGSVSTLKIQRTERGDSAVYLCASSSRDSNEQFFGPGTRLTVL.